One and the same sample provided the 28 T cell receptor beta chains below, sequenced in a study of long-term antiretroviral therapy in people with HIV. An immunoSEQ assay, version v3.0, was performed at survey level. The repertoire was sequenced with immunoSEQ multiplex PCR; TCRdb's copy has only in-frame clones and lacks some. This table holds tens of thousands of clones, about nine tenths found once. The sample consisted of unsorted PBMCs, taken 1.2 years after starting antiretroviral therapy. These receptors originate from a woman between 45 and 65 years old with HIV.

The V gene is TRBV9, the J gene TRBJ1-2; D is unresolved. The V end was cut by 7 bases, the J end by 1 base, with 11 bases between. Germline CDR1 reads SGDLS; CDR2 reads YYNGEE. The CDR3 loop spans 13 amino acids. CDR3: CASGPSINYGYTF. DNA of the CDR3: TGTGCCAGCGGGCCCTCTATTAACTATGGCTACACCTTC.

The genes are TRBV6-5 and TRBJ1-4; D uncertain. Germline CDR1 reads MNHEY; CDR2 reads SVGAGI. Trimming pared 5 bases from V and 6 bases from J, leaving 10 bases between. This CDR3 is built from 13 residues. The CDR3 DNA follows: TGTGCCAGCAGTATGACGAATGATGAAAAACTGTTTTTT. This translates into CASSMTNDEKLFF.

The V call is TRBV5-4, the J call TRBJ1-1; a weak D match, TRBD1 (6 bases). V was clipped by 0 bases and J by 11 bases, with 17 bases between them. The V gene's germline CDR1 is SGHNT and CDR2 YYREEE (reference sequence). The CDR3 totals 14 residues. In nucleotides, the CDR3 is TGTGCCAGCAGCTTGGCCGCGGGGGGGCGAGAGGCTTTCTTT. Translating gives CASSLAAGGREAFF.

V and J are TRBV7-8 and TRBJ1-5; D is possibly TRBD1 (6 bases). V was clipped by 1 base and J by 2 bases, with 12 bases between them. This CDR3 has 16 residues. Germline-derived CDR1 and CDR2 are SGHVS and FQNEAQ. CDR3: CASSLVTQGGNQPQHF. In DNA, the CDR3 is TGTGCCAGCAGCTTAGTGACACAGGGTGGCAATCAGCCCCAGCATTTT.

DNA for the CDR3: TGTGCCAGCAGCTCCCGTGGGGGAGGATACGAGCAGTACTTC. Translating it yields CASSSRGGGYEQYF. The chain has TRBV7-9 and TRBJ2-7; TRBD2 is a possible D gene (6 bases). The CDR3 is 14 residues long. The V end was cut by 4 bases, the J end by 4 bases, with 14 bases between. From germline, CDR1 is SEHNR and CDR2 FQNEAQ (reference sequence).

The chain combines TRBV7-3 with TRBJ2-1, with D maybe TRBD2 (6 bases). CDR1 and CDR2 (germline): SGHTA, FQGTGA. The CDR3 runs to 15 residues. Trimming stripped 2 bases from V and 4 bases from J, with 12 bases between. The CDR3, as DNA: TGTGCCAGCAGCTTACTTAACGGGGGATACAATGAGCAGTTCTTC. It codes for CASSLLNGGYNEQFF.

This clone was found once. This chain links TRBV6-4 with TRBJ1-1; TRBD1 might be the D (5 bases). This CDR3 has 13 residues. Germline V lookup: CDR1 MRHNA, CDR2 SNTAGT. V lost 3 bases, J lost 3 bases, and 8 bases lay in between. CDR3: CASSERGDTEAFF. The CDR3 DNA reads as TGTGCCAGCAGTGAAAGGGGAGACACTGAAGCTTTCTTT.

The chain uses TRBV5-6 and TRBJ1-1, with TRBD1 matching over 7 bases. This CDR3 spans 19 amino acids. Unmatched junction bases numbered 18, after V lost 3 bases and J lost 1 base. Germline-derived CDR1 and CDR2 are SGHDT and YYEEEE. The CDR3 bases are TGTGCCAGCAGCTCCCCACATGCCGACAGGGAGGGTAGGAACACTGAAGCTTTCTTT. As protein: CASSSPHADREGRNTEAFF.

The V call is TRBV10-3, the J call TRBJ2-1, with 12 bases lining up with TRBD2. Germline V lookup: CDR1 ENHRY, CDR2 SYGVKD. With 6 bases clipped from V and 3 bases from J, the junction kept 3 bases outside the gene matches. The CDR3 runs to 15 residues. The CDR3 sequence: CAIRGLAGGYNEQFF. In nucleotides, the CDR3 is TGTGCCATCAGGGGACTAGCGGGTGGCTACAATGAGCAGTTCTTC.

The chain has TRBV27 and TRBJ2-3; 7 nucleotides line up with TRBD2. The V gene's germline CDR1 is MNHEY and CDR2 SMNVEV (reference sequence). The CDR3 is made up of 15 amino acids. The junction had 3 bases not matched to a gene; V was cut back by 2 bases and J by 1 base. In DNA form, the CDR3 reads TGTGCCAGCAGTTTAGAGGGAGGGCGCACAGATACGCAGTATTTT. It yields the protein CASSLEGGRTDTQYF.

This clone appeared a single time. J is TRBJ1-2 and V is TRBV6-5; 8 bases align to TRBD1. There are 15 residues in the CDR3. Germline V gives CDR1 MNHEY, CDR2 SVGAGI. The J segment lost 4 bases and the V segment lost 0 bases, leaving 4 bases of the junction unmatched. In DNA form, the CDR3 reads TGTGCCAGCAGTTACTCCGGACAGGGACCCTATGGCTACACCTTC. Residues: CASSYSGQGPYGYTF.

The CDR3 here is CASSSGHLGTGELFF. The CDR3 nucleotides are TGCGCCAGCAGCTCCGGACACCTAGGCACCGGGGAGCTGTTTTTT. This rearrangement joins TRBV5-1 to TRBJ2-2; possible D gene TRBD1, 5 bases. The CDR3 runs 15 residues. Germline loops: CDR1 SGHRS, CDR2 YFSETQ. V was trimmed by 3 bases and J by 4 bases, leaving 13 bases between them.

The chain recombines TRBV29-1 with TRBJ2-7; possibly TRBD2 for D (6 bases). This CDR3 has 14 residues. Trimming shortened V by 2 bases and J by 6 bases, and 17 bases separated the two germline ends. The germline CDR1 and CDR2 sequences are SQVTM and ANQGSEA. The DNA of the CDR3 is TGCAGCGTTGAACCGGGGCGGGGAGGCGGCGAGCAGTACTTC. Encoded protein: CSVEPGRGGGEQYF.

The chain recombines TRBV28 with TRBJ2-2, with D tentatively TRBD1 (5 bases). The germline gives CDR1 MDHEN, CDR2 SYDVKM. This CDR3 is built from 14 residues. The V end was cut by 5 bases, the J end by 3 bases, with 10 bases between. The CDR3 region is CASSQQEYTGELFF. The CDR3 region has the DNA TGTGCCAGCAGTCAACAGGAGTACACCGGGGAGCTGTTTTTT.

The rearrangement joins TRBV2 to TRBJ2-2, with 9 nucleotides matching TRBD2. CDR1 SNHLY and CDR2 FYNNEI come from the germline V gene. This CDR3 region has 16 residues. The V segment lost 5 bases and the J segment 2 bases; nucleotides outside the gene matches: 6. This CDR3 reads CASSFAGGGNTGELFF. DNA of the CDR3: TGTGCCAGCAGTTTTGCGGGGGGGGGTAACACCGGGGAGCTGTTTTTT.

The chain uses TRBV6-5 and TRBJ2-7; 8 bases line up with TRBD1. From germline, CDR1 is MNHEY and CDR2 SVGAGI. V gave up 2 bases and J gave up 4 bases; unmatched junction bases: 4. The CDR3 totals 14 residues. This chain's CDR3 is CASSYGRGPYEQYF. CDR3 DNA: TGTGCCAGCAGTTACGGCAGGGGGCCATACGAGCAGTACTTC.

CDR3 DNA sequence: TGTGCCAGTCCGGGGGTCTCAGATACGCAGTATTTT. Its translation: CASPGVSDTQYF. This chain joins TRBV2 and TRBJ2-3; perhaps TRBD2 as D (6 bases). V was cut by 9 bases and J by 4 bases, with 11 bases left in between. From germline, CDR1 is SNHLY and CDR2 FYNNEI. The CDR3 runs to 12 residues.

This sequence joins TRBV30 and TRBJ2-1; TRBD2 agrees at 11 bases. The ends lost 7 bases at V and 4 bases at J; junction bases unmatched: 0. From germline, CDR1 is GTSNPN and CDR2 SVGIG (reference sequence). The CDR3 totals 12 residues. CDR3 amino acids: CASSGGYNEQFF. CDR3 nucleotide sequence: TGTGCCTCTAGCGGGGGGTACAATGAGCAGTTCTTC.

This sequence joins TRBV27 and TRBJ2-3; the D call may be TRBD1 or TRBD2 (6 bases each). This CDR3 contains 15 residues. CDR1 is MNHEY, CDR2 SMNVEV, per germline (reference sequence). V gave up 6 bases and J gave up 9 bases, with 22 bases separating them. The CDR3 bases are TGTGCCAGCAGCCCAACAGGGACCCAAGCGGGCACGCAGTATTTT. Amino acid sequence: CASSPTGTQAGTQYF.

The rearrangement uses TRBV21-1 and TRBJ2-7. TRBV21-1 is given as a pseudogene. The CDR3 covers 14 residues. CDR3 loop: CASTLGIGRYEQYF. The DNA of the CDR3 is TGTGCCAGCACCCTGGGTATAGGGCGCTACGAGCAGTACTTC.

V usage is TRBV9 and J usage is TRBJ1-1, with D possibly TRBD1 on 6 matching bases. There are 14 residues in the CDR3. CDR1 is SGDLS and CDR2 is YYNGEE in the germline V gene. V was cut by 8 bases and J by 4 bases, with 18 bases left in between. The CDR3 DNA is TGTGCCAGTGGAGGGGACAACCGAGGCACTGAAGCTTTCTTT. This translates into CASGGDNRGTEAFF.

The chain employs TRBV6-1 and TRBJ1-2; TRBD1 matches at 7 bases. Per germline, CDR1 MNHNS and CDR2 SASEGT. The CDR3 is made up of 14 amino acids. The J segment lost 1 base and the V segment lost 6 bases, leaving 5 bases of the junction unmatched. Here the CDR3 reads CASREQGSNYGYTF. In nucleotides, the CDR3 is TGTGCCAGCAGGGAACAGGGGAGTAACTATGGCTACACCTTC.

The CDR3 reads CASSGSGVANTGELFF. As DNA, the CDR3 is TGCGCCAGCTCGGGTAGCGGGGTCGCGAACACCGGGGAGCTGTTTTTT. The chain joins TRBV5-1 to TRBJ2-2; 8 bases are a match to TRBD2. Germline values: CDR1 SGHRS, CDR2 YFSETQ. The CDR3 extends over 16 amino acids. V trimming: 7 bases; J trimming: 0 bases; junction bases outside the gene matches: 8.

CDR3 loop: CASSLLSNQPQHF. The DNA for the CDR3 is TGTGCCAGCAGTTTACTGAGCAATCAGCCCCAGCATTTT. V usage is TRBV27 and J usage is TRBJ1-5; no clear D gene. CDR1 MNHEY and CDR2 SMNVEV come from the germline V gene (reference sequence). The V end was cut by 2 bases, the J end by 1 base, with 3 bases between. The CDR3 has 13 amino acids.

This clone was seen only once. The chain combines TRBV4-2 with TRBJ2-7; 9 bases line up with TRBD1. The CDR3 has 15 amino acids. Germline loops: CDR1 LGHNA, CDR2 YNFKEQ. V shed 2 bases and J 10 bases; nucleotides not matched to a gene: 12. CDR3 in amino acids: CASSQQQGALREQYF. CDR3 bases: TGTGCCAGCAGCCAACAACAGGGGGCCTTAAGGGAACAGTACTTC.

To note about this clone: One junction end disagrees with the germline gene, perhaps due to a read error. The chain has TRBV7-8 and TRBJ2-7; D unresolved. Germline assignment: CDR1 SGHVS and CDR2 FQNEAQ. CDR3 length equals 15 residues. DNA for the CDR3: TGTGCCAGCAGCATAGCCCCATTTGCCATCCACGAGCAGTACTTC. It codes for CASSIAPFAIHEQYF. Full variable domain (remainder filled in from reference TRBV7-8 and TRBJ2-7): GAGVSQSPRYKVAKRGQDVALRCDPISGHVSLFWYQQALGQGPEFLTYFQNEAQLDKSGLPSDRFFAERPEGSVSTLKIQRTQQEDSAVYLCASSIAPFAIHEQYFGPGTRLTVT.

The chain recombines TRBV2 with TRBJ2-3, with a possible D match to TRBD1 (5 bases). V lost 9 bases and J 1 base, leaving 17 bases between the germline ends. There are 15 residues in the CDR3. The germline CDR1 and CDR2 sequences are SNHLY and FYNNEI. CDR3 amino acids: CASQMTSTGTDTQYF. CDR3 sequence (DNA): TGTGCCAGTCAGATGACCTCGACAGGCACAGATACGCAGTATTTT.

The chain carries TRBV4-1 and TRBJ1-5; the D gene is possibly TRBD1 (6 bases). CDR1 and CDR2 (germline): MGHRA, YSYEKL. Trimming cost V 3 bases and J 9 bases, with 21 bases left between them. The CDR3 has 16 residues. The CDR3 DNA is TGCGCCAGCAGCCAGAATCCGACTAATCAGGGGCTGCCCCAGCATTTT. Residues: CASSQNPTNQGLPQHF.